These 14 T cell receptor beta chains were all obtained from the same sample, sequenced in a study of blood T cell repertoires in COVID-19. Measured with immunoSEQ multiplex PCR; TCRdb has only the in-frame clones, and not every one. This sample carries over 75,000 clones, about 90% of them seen once, and the ten largest clones take 3.5% to 5%. Sequencing used peripheral blood. The receptor set was obtained from a human donor with COVID-19, enrolled during active disease. The donor label of this sample is uncertain.

The chain recombines TRBV18 with TRBJ1-5; 12 positions agree with TRBD1. CDR3 length equals 15 residues. Germline CDR1 is KGHSH and CDR2 is LQKENI. The V segment lost 3 bases and the J segment 6 bases; nucleotides outside the gene matches: 3. CDR3 sequence: CASSPGTGGGQPQHF. The CDR3 DNA sequence: TGTGCCAGCTCACCGGGGACAGGGGGCGGTCAGCCCCAGCATTTT.

This chain uses TRBV4-1 with TRBJ1-6; the match to TRBD1 covers 9 bases. The CDR3 sequence is 16 residues long. Per the germline V gene, CDR1 is MGHRA and CDR2 is YSYEKL. Unmatched junction bases numbered 8, after V lost 4 bases and J lost 7 bases. CDR3 region: CASSRTPGQGNSPLHF. CDR3 coding DNA: TGCGCCAGCAGCCGGACGCCGGGACAGGGAAATTCACCCCTCCACTTT.

The chain employs TRBV5-5 and TRBJ2-1; 10 bases map to TRBD1. Per the germline V gene, CDR1 is SGHKS and CDR2 is YYEKEE (reference sequence). The CDR3 covers 15 residues. V gave up 4 bases and J gave up 8 bases; unmatched junction bases: 9. The CDR3 coding sequence is TGTGCCAGCAGCCCTCCGGACAGGGGGGGTTATGAGCAGTTCTTC. The encoded protein is CASSPPDRGGYEQFF.

The chain has TRBV10-2 and TRBJ1-1; D perhaps matches TRBD1 (6 bases). The V gene lost 2 bases and the J gene lost 2 bases, with 12 bases spanning the gap. The germline V gene has CDR1 WSHSY and CDR2 SAAADI. The CDR3 contains 15 residues. Here the CDR3 reads CASSELDSSNTEAFF. CDR3 DNA: TGCGCCAGCAGTGAGCTGGACAGCTCAAACACTGAAGCTTTCTTT.

The chain carries TRBV3-1 (or the pseudogene TRBV3-2) and TRBJ1-4; 9 nucleotides agree with TRBD1. CDR1 and CDR2 from the germline V gene are LGHDT and YNNKEL (reference sequence). Trimming at V came to 4 bases and at J to 4 bases, leaving 1 base not matched to a gene. The CDR3 has 14 residues. In nucleotides, the CDR3 is TGTGCCAGCAGCCGGGACAGGGTTAATGAAAAACTGTTTTTT. It specifies CASSRDRVNEKLFF.

V and J are TRBV11-3 and TRBJ1-2, with D hard to call. Germline CDR1 and CDR2: SGHNT and YENEEA. The CDR3 sequence is 14 residues long. Trimming removed 5 bases from V and 9 bases from J, with 19 bases in between. The CDR3 sequence: CASSVDGPASSYTF. The CDR3 DNA follows: TGTGCCAGCAGCGTGGATGGGCCAGCAAGCAGCTACACCTTC.

In its sample, this clone was seen once. The CDR3 is CASSQLLQEQFF. CDR3 nucleotides: TGCGCCAGCAGCCAACTACTACAAGAGCAGTTCTTC. The rearrangement uses TRBV4-1 and TRBJ2-1, with D unclear. Germline lookup yields CDR1 MGHRA and CDR2 YSYEKL. This CDR3 is 12 amino acids long. The V end was cut by 2 bases, the J end by 10 bases, with 9 bases between.

J is TRBJ2-5 and V is TRBV7-3; D unclear. Germline values: CDR1 SGHTA, CDR2 FQGTGA. This CDR3 contains 14 residues. With 5 bases removed from V and 6 bases from J, the gap between germline ends came to 16 bases. The chain's CDR3 is CASSPHFGFKTQYF. Written as DNA, the CDR3 is TGTGCCAGCAGCCCCCATTTCGGGTTCAAGACCCAGTACTTC.

The chain carries TRBV15 and TRBJ1-1, with a tentative D call TRBD1 (5 bases). The CDR3 runs to 15 residues. V was shortened by 7 bases and J by 1 base, with 16 bases between the two germline ends. CDR1 and CDR2 from the germline V gene are LNHNV and YYDKDF (reference sequence). CDR3 sequence reads: CATTPSRGGNTEAFF. The DNA of the CDR3 is TGTGCCACCACCCCTTCGAGGGGAGGGAACACTGAAGCTTTCTTT.

Here the CDR3 reads CASNPQGSGTEAFF. DNA for the CDR3: TGTGCCAGCAATCCTCAGGGGTCGGGGACTGAAGCTTTCTTT. The gene calls are TRBV5-6 and TRBJ1-1; D may be TRBD1 (6 bases). Germline CDR1 is SGHDT and CDR2 is YYEEEE. V shed 6 bases and J shed 5 bases, with 17 bases lying between them. The CDR3 loop spans 14 amino acids. Using reference TRBV5-6 and TRBJ1-1 for the parts outside the CDR3, the full variable domain is DAGVTQSPTHLIKTRGQQVTLRCSPKSGHDTVSWYQQALGQGPQFIFQYYEEEERQRGNFPDRFSGHQFPNYSSELNVNALLLGDSALYLCASNPQGSGTEAFFGQGTRLTVV.

J is TRBJ1-2 and V is TRBV19, with D tentatively TRBD1 (6 bases). The V gene lost 4 bases and the J gene lost 4 bases, with 13 bases spanning the gap. CDR3 size: 14 residues. Germline CDR1 LNHDA, CDR2 SQIVND (reference sequence). In DNA, the CDR3 is TGTGCCAGTAGTACAAACAGGGCCCTCTATGGCTACACCTTC. Residues: CASSTNRALYGYTF.

This chain links TRBV6-2 or TRBV6-3 with TRBJ1-2; 8 positions agree with TRBD1. The trim removed 6 bases at V and 8 bases at J, leaving 14 bases unmatched. Germline V gene sequence: CDR1 MNHEY, CDR2 SVGEGT. The CDR3 spans 15 residues. The CDR3 loop is CASSRSGGAPLGYTF. The CDR3 DNA follows: TGTGCCAGCAGCAGGTCAGGGGGCGCGCCACTAGGCTACACCTTC.

This rearrangement joins TRBV11-3 to TRBJ2-7; 11 bases map to TRBD1. This CDR3 is built from 15 residues. The ends lost 3 bases at V and 7 bases at J; junction bases unmatched: 8. The germline V gene has CDR1 SGHNT and CDR2 YENEEA. CDR3 DNA: TGTGCCAGCAGCTTCTACGGACAGGGGGCGCGTGAGCAGTACTTC. Translation gives CASSFYGQGAREQYF.

The rearrangement uses TRBV2 and TRBJ1-5, with a possible D match to TRBD1 (5 bases). With 6 bases removed from V and 4 bases from J, the gap between germline ends came to 10 bases. The CDR3 loop spans 13 amino acids. Germline V lookup: CDR1 SNHLY, CDR2 FYNNEI. In nucleotides, the CDR3 is TGTGCCAGCAGGAGGGAGGGGAATCAGCCCCAGCATTTT. This translates into CASRREGNQPQHF.